One sample yielded the 25 T cell receptor beta chains listed below, sequenced in a study of T cells in Graves' hyperthyroidism and ophthalmopathy. Regions amplified from RNA transcripts were the TCR beta CDR3 regions. The TCR CDR3 first-round RT-PCR relied on the HTBI primer set. TCRdb re-derived calls from the multiplex PCR reads in MiXCR, one entry per CDR3 protein. The sample includes fewer than 900,000 distinct CDR3 sequences, roughly 15% of them seen just once. The specimen was blood. Receptors were obtained from a man aged 18-30 years with Graves' hyperthyroidism.

The gene calls are TRBV9 and TRBJ1-4; 7 bases line up with TRBD1. Germline lookup yields CDR1 SGDLS and CDR2 YYNGEE. The CDR3 extends over 15 amino acids. V gave up 4 bases and J gave up 7 bases; unmatched junction bases: 10. CDR3 DNA sequence: TGTGCCAGCAGCCCTCGGGACAGCAGGGGTGAAAAACTGTTTTTT. The encoded protein is CASSPRDSRGEKLFF.

The chain carries TRBV5-1 and TRBJ1-4; no definite D call. Looked up from germline, CDR1 is SGHRS and CDR2 is YFSETQ. V shed 0 bases and J shed 0 bases, with 6 bases lying between them. This CDR3 is built from 15 residues. This CDR3 reads CASSLGLSTNEKLFF. The CDR3, as DNA: TGCGCCAGCAGCTTGGGGCTCTCAACTAATGAAAAACTGTTTTTT.

This clonotype was detected ten times or more. The rearrangement uses TRBV28 and TRBJ2-5, with D maybe TRBD2 (5 bases). This CDR3 region has 13 residues. The V gene's germline CDR1 is MDHEN and CDR2 SYDVKM. Trimming shortened V by 6 bases and J by 5 bases, and 13 bases separated the two germline ends. The CDR3 sequence is CASSERTLETQYF. CDR3 nucleotides: TGTGCCAGCAGCGAAAGGACTCTGGAGACCCAGTACTTC.

In its sample, this clonotype was seen a few times. The chain uses TRBV27 and TRBJ2-2; 12 bases align to TRBD2. The CDR3 sequence is 14 residues long. V was pared by 6 bases and J by 5 bases, with 1 base of the junction left unmatched. Germline CDR1 MNHEY, CDR2 SMNVEV (reference sequence). CDR3 loop: CASSTSGRTGELFF. CDR3 bases: TGTGCCAGCAGCACTAGCGGGAGGACCGGGGAGCTGTTTTTT.

This clonotype occurred many times. The gene calls are TRBV24-1 and TRBJ1-5; a weak D match, TRBD1 (5 bases). Trimming removed 0 bases from V and 4 bases from J, with 6 bases in between. Germline CDR1 reads KGHDR; CDR2 reads SFDVKD. The CDR3 contains 14 residues. CDR3 sequence: CATSDLQGNQPQHF. The DNA for the CDR3 is TGTGCCACCAGTGATTTGCAGGGAAATCAGCCCCAGCATTTT.

The chain carries TRBV20-1 and TRBJ2-1; 9 bases agree with TRBD2. Germline CDR1 and CDR2: DFQATT and SNEGSKA (reference sequence). V was pared by 2 bases and J by 1 base, with 6 bases of the junction left unmatched. The CDR3 contains 16 residues. DNA of the CDR3: TGCAGTGCTAGAACCTTACTAGCGGGTTCCTACAATGAGCAGTTCTTC. It specifies CSARTLLAGSYNEQFF.

The rearrangement uses TRBV19 and TRBJ2-7, with D possibly matching TRBD1 (6 bases). Trimming took 1 base from V and 0 from J, leaving 10 bases between them. CDR1 is LNHDA, CDR2 SQIVND, per germline (reference sequence). The CDR3 totals 15 residues. The CDR3 DNA sequence: TGTGCCAGTAGTATAGCGGGACACCTCTCCTACGAGCAGTACTTC. It specifies CASSIAGHLSYEQYF.

The chain carries TRBV28 and TRBJ1-3, with a tentative D call TRBD1 (5 bases). The CDR3 is 16 amino acids. Germline CDR1 MDHEN, CDR2 SYDVKM. Trimming pared 6 bases from V and 0 bases from J, leaving 15 bases between. This CDR3 reads CASSWGGQGSGNTIYF. The CDR3 DNA reads TGTGCCAGCAGCTGGGGGGGTCAAGGCTCTGGAAACACCATATATTTT.

This clonotype was recorded at least ten times. The chain carries TRBV18 and TRBJ2-1, with D perhaps matching TRBD2 (5 bases). The CDR3 covers 13 residues. Trimming cost V 3 bases and J 9 bases, with 12 bases left between them. Germline V gene sequence: CDR1 KGHSH, CDR2 LQKENI. The CDR3 bases are TGTGCCAGCTCACCGACGGGGAAGGGTGAGCAGTTCTTC. This encodes CASSPTGKGEQFF.

The V call is TRBV3-1, the J call TRBJ1-1, with D possibly TRBD1 on 6 matching bases. The V gene's germline CDR1 is LGHDT and CDR2 YNNKEL (reference sequence). Trimming took off 0 bases at V and 6 bases at J, with 14 bases between the two ends. The CDR3 runs to 15 residues. The CDR3 spells CASSQELGAQPEAFF. The CDR3 DNA follows: TGTGCCAGCAGCCAAGAACTGGGGGCCCAACCTGAAGCTTTCTTT.

The chain is built from TRBV29-1 and TRBJ2-6, with D possibly TRBD1 on 6 matching bases. Trimming cost V 5 bases and J 2 bases, with 7 bases left between them. The CDR3 is 13 amino acids. The V gene's germline CDR1 is SQVTM and CDR2 ANQGSEA. CDR3 residues: CSVSGAGANVLTF. For the CDR3, the DNA is TGCAGCGTTTCAGGGGCTGGGGCCAACGTCCTGACTTTC.

This clonotype appeared many times. The V gene is TRBV6-1, the J gene TRBJ1-1; 7 nucleotides align to TRBD1. CDR1 is MNHNS, CDR2 SASEGT, per germline. This CDR3 spans 14 amino acids. V lost 4 bases and J lost 5; bases outside the gene matches: 7. CDR3 sequence reads: CASSGTGGRTEAFF. The DNA of the CDR3 is TGTGCCAGCAGTGGGACAGGAGGGAGGACTGAAGCTTTCTTT.

The chain carries TRBV15 and TRBJ2-2; the D is unclear. The CDR3 covers 14 residues. The germline V gene has CDR1 LNHNV and CDR2 YYDKDF (reference sequence). The germline V and J ends were trimmed by 5 bases and 7 bases, with 14 bases remaining between them. CDR3 in DNA: TGTGCCACCAGCGGACGGAACTGGAACGGGGAGCTGTTTTTT. Its translation is CATSGRNWNGELFF.

This clonotype was counted a few times. V usage is TRBV20-1 and J usage is TRBJ2-3, with TRBD2 as a possible D gene (7 bases). The length of the CDR3 is 16 residues. Trimming left V 7 bases short and J 3 bases short, with 23 bases between. Looked up from germline, CDR1 is DFQATT and CDR2 is SNEGSKA (reference sequence). The CDR3 region is CSVRTAGPGGTDTQYF. CDR3 nucleotides: TGCAGTGTCCGGACAGCGGGGCCCGGTGGGACAGATACGCAGTATTTT.

The chain is built from TRBV28 and TRBJ1-1; 9 nucleotides agree with TRBD1. V lost 2 bases, J lost 5 bases, and 6 bases stayed unmatched. The CDR3 loop spans 15 amino acids. Germline V CDR1 and CDR2: MDHEN, SYDVKM. CDR3 nucleotides: TGTGCCAGCAGTTTACGGGGACAGGGTGGGACTGAAGCTTTCTTT. Protein product: CASSLRGQGGTEAFF.

The rearrangement joins TRBV3-1 to TRBJ2-7; unclear D gene. The J call is in doubt because the DNA end fits TRBJ2-1 better. Germline loops: CDR1 LGHDT, CDR2 YNNKEL (reference sequence). The CDR3 is made up of 13 amino acids. The CDR3 spells CASSPGPYYEQFF. CDR3 nucleotide sequence: TGTGCCAGCAGCCCCGGGCCTTACTACGAGCAGTTCTTC.

This clonotype was detected a few times. This chain links TRBV24-1 with TRBJ2-3; tentatively, D is TRBD1 (6 bases). The germline CDR1 and CDR2 sequences are KGHDR and SFDVKD. V lost 9 bases and J 2 bases, leaving 11 bases between the germline ends. The CDR3 runs to 13 residues. CDR3 region: CATGQPHTDTQYF. The CDR3 region has the DNA TGTGCCACCGGACAGCCCCACACAGATACGCAGTATTTT.

The sample holds many counts of this clonotype. A much more abundant neighbour one base away suggests this may be a read error. The V gene is TRBV11-3, the J gene TRBJ1-1; TRBD1 is a possible D gene (5 bases). The CDR3 covers 11 residues. Germline V gene sequence: CDR1 SGHNT, CDR2 YENEEA. Trimming removed 4 bases at V and 5 bases at J, with 5 bases between. The CDR3 loop reads CASSSGTEAFF. CDR3 in DNA: TGTGCCAGCAGCTCAGGGACTGAAGCTTTCTTT. The complete variable domain, with remaining parts taken from reference TRBV11-3 and TRBJ1-1, reads EAGVVQSPRYKIIEKKQPVAFWCNPISGHNTLYWYLQNLGQGPELLIRYENEEAVDDSQLPKDRFSAERLKGVDSTLKIQPAELGDSAVYLCASSSGTEAFFGQGTRLTVV.

This clonotype was counted only a few times. This chain links TRBV7-9 with TRBJ1-5; 7 positions agree with TRBD1. V trimming: 4 bases; J trimming: 7 bases; junction bases outside the gene matches: 13. The germline gives CDR1 SEHNR, CDR2 FQNEAQ (reference sequence). The CDR3 runs 16 residues. This chain's CDR3 is CASSSGGTVLEQPQHF. CDR3 nucleotides: TGTGCCAGCAGCTCAGGGGGGACTGTTCTGGAACAGCCCCAGCATTTT. Complete variable domain (other parts from reference TRBV7-9 and TRBJ1-5): DTGVSQNPRHKITKRGQNVTFRCDPISEHNRLYWYRQTLGQGPEFLTYFQNEAQLEKSRLLSDRFSAERPKGSFSTLEIQRTEQGDSAMYLCASSSGGTVLEQPQHFGDGTRLSIL.

The chain recombines TRBV28 with TRBJ2-1, with 10 bases fitting TRBD2. The junction had 17 bases not matched to a gene; V was cut back by 5 bases and J by 4 bases. Germline V gene lookup returns CDR1 MDHEN and CDR2 SYDVKM. The CDR3 spans 19 residues. CDR3 coding DNA: TGTGCCAGCAGTCCTCCCCGGGGAAGCGGGAGGGCCTATTACAATGAGCAGTTCTTC. Translated: CASSPPRGSGRAYYNEQFF.

This chain links TRBV14 with TRBJ1-4; unclear D gene. The germline V gene encodes CDR1 SGHDN and CDR2 FVKESK. Between the trimmed V and J ends, which lost 4 bases and 4 bases, there was a span of 16 bases. The CDR3 runs to 16 residues. The CDR3: CASSPLERAVNEKLFF. The CDR3 region has the DNA TGTGCCAGCAGCCCGCTGGAGAGGGCCGTTAATGAAAAACTGTTTTTT.

This clonotype was picked up many times. The rearrangement uses TRBV29-1 and TRBJ2-1; no reliable D call. The CDR3 extends over 12 amino acids. The germline V gene has CDR1 SQVTM and CDR2 ANQGSEA. V shed 8 bases and J shed 3 bases, with 11 bases lying between them. CDR3 in amino acids: CSSSTDYNEQFF. The CDR3 DNA sequence: TGCAGCTCCTCGACCGACTACAATGAGCAGTTCTTC.

Ten or more counts support this clonotype. The chain joins TRBV18 to TRBJ1-2; no reliable D call. Germline V CDR1 and CDR2: KGHSH, LQKENI. Trimming removed 2 bases at V and 4 bases at J, with 14 bases between. The CDR3 covers 15 residues. The CDR3 nucleotides read TGTGCCAGCTCACCATCCTCTGGGGTGGGCTATGGCTACACCTTC. Protein product: CASSPSSGVGYGYTF.

The V and J genes are TRBV11-2 and TRBJ2-2; TRBD1 agrees at 8 bases. The germline V gene has CDR1 SGHAT and CDR2 FQNNGV. This CDR3 has 17 amino acids. The V gene end was trimmed by 1 base and the J gene end by 3 bases; junction bases not matched to a gene: 7. The CDR3 region is CASSLGFGQGDTGELFF. The DNA for the CDR3 is TGTGCCAGCAGCTTAGGCTTCGGACAGGGAGACACCGGGGAGCTGTTTTTT.

This clonotype was counted only a few times. The chain combines TRBV6-6 with TRBJ2-2, with D perhaps matching TRBD2 (6 bases). There are 14 residues in the CDR3. Germline V CDR1 and CDR2: MNHNY, SVGAGI (reference sequence). V lost 0 bases, J lost 6 bases, and 8 bases lay in between. The CDR3 coding sequence is TGTGCCAGCAGTTACTCGTGGGACTCCGGGGAGCTGTTTTTT. Amino acid sequence: CASSYSWDSGELFF.